This TCR beta chain derives from a study of human T cells and chemical hapten exposure (dated by TCRdb to the early 2020s). Describing the broader study: For sensitization, 2% DPC in acetone was applied to a 2 cm by 2 cm area of upper inner arm skin. For TCR sequencing, blood came from twenty-nine alopecia patients at anywhere from one to four time points (pre-sensitization, 2, 6 and 24 weeks). Weekly therapeutic DPC doses were additionally applied to the scalp of patients throughout the approximately 24-week study period. Libraries were pooled for sequencing, and variation in per-sample TCR yields was attributed mainly to small differences in library volumes within the pool. The mostly female patient cohort included alopecia areata with under or over 50% scalp involvement, alopecia totalis and alopecia universalis. Patch testing on the upper back used Finn chambers containing 0.01% DPC, with scoring done after 6 days according to International Contact Dermatitis Research Group standards. Blood was sampled from patients pre-sensitization (week 0) and at 2, 6 and about 24 weeks after DPC sensitization. This study followed changes in the peripheral blood TCR repertoire in vivo during primary and secondary sensitization of alopecia patients to the hapten diphenylcyclopropenone (DPC). Results the study describes overall, beyond this receptor: Compared with pre-sensitization or healthy control sets, expanded TCRs formed significantly more large CDR3 similarity clusters, which is consistent with antigen-driven responses. Patch test score correlated positively with the number of PT1 expanded TCRs, reaching significance at thresholds 8, 16 and 32 but not at 4. Because all patients had alopecia, a presumed autoimmune disease, the immune response of the patients might differ from that of healthy individuals. Repeated subsampling changed both the strength of the expansion versus patch-test correlation and the threshold at which that correlation became significant. The number of TCRs above 1 in 1000 frequency did not change with DPC sensitization; there was no evidence of global repertoire structure alterations.

The library was produced with RACE. Sequencing instrument: NextSeq 500. During library preparation, unique molecular identifiers were attached to individual cDNA molecules so that TCRs could be counted in a quantitative, reproducible way. From each blood RNA sample, both TCR alpha and TCR beta chains were sequenced. In the original analysis: A median of around 100,000 TCRs per sample was observed, with a range of roughly 23,224 to 700,000. The Decombinator software suite was used to annotate the V, J and CDR3 of the TCR reads. For the PS versus PT1 abundance plots, all samples were subsampled to the same number of TCRs (28,000). Expanded TCRs were defined as absent before sensitization and observed at least eight times at the 2-week time point. Through fastp at Q25 and MiXCR, TCRdb rebuilt clones from the public reads, retaining in-frame beta chains. Merged by CDR3 protein, the rows form single entries marked with the most common genes and DNA. What appears here as the V and J calls and clone size reflects TCRdb's work, not the paper's. The sample profile shows around 110,000 distinct CDR3 sequences; approximately 10% of them were found once. The ten largest clones capture under 2.5% of the sample.

The time point label, read with the paper, signifies: patch test 3, about 24 weeks after DPC sensitization. Explained via the paper, the treatment or condition label denotes: therapeutic diphenylcyclopropenone sensitization with weekly scalp DPC. At every patch-test visit, the blood draw took place before the patch test was put on. Patients were considered eligible if aged 18 to 70, diagnosed with alopecia and deemed suitable for DPC therapy, and patients were excluded if pregnant. Total RNA was extracted from unfractionated whole blood that had been collected in Tempus Blood RNA tubes. Regarding this clonotype: Its antigen remains undetermined. Qualities for individual bases were not recorded, and no much larger clone is one base off.

Its CDR3 holds 14 amino acids, cysteine through phenylalanine. Just CDR3 DNA is preserved here, 42 bases in frame from base 1. V and J are truncated by 7 bases and 0 bases respectively, leaving an intervening sequence of 12 bases. CDR1 and CDR2 are drawn from the germline V gene (reference sequence): SEHNR, FQNEAQ. The sequence links TRBV7-9 to TRBJ1-2; D gene: possibly TRBD1, on 5 matching bases. The receptor was derived from a woman aged 45-65 years with alopecia areata. Some clones in this sample may be carry-over from other donors' samples. Specimen: whole blood, collected in connection with sensitization to the hapten diphenylcyclopropenone (DPC). The DNA is as follows: TGTGCCAGCATCATGGGGGGGGCTAACTATGGCTACACCTTC. Translated, it gives CASIMGGANYGYTF. When the CDR3 is completed using the reference TRBV7-9 and TRBJ1-2 genes on either side, the full variable domain is DTGVSQNPRHKITKRGQNVTFRCDPISEHNRLYWYRQTLGQGPEFLTYFQNEAQLEKSRLLSDRFSAERPKGSFSTLEIQRTEQGDSAMYLCASIMGGANYGYTFGSGTRLTVV.